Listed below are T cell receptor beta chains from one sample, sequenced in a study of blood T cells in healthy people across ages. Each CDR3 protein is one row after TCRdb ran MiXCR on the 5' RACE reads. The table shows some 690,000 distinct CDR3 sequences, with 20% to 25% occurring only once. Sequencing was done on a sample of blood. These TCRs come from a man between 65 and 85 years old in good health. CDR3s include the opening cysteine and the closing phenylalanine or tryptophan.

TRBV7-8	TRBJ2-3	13	CASSFGGRSTQYF
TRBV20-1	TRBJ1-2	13	CSARDPGHYGYTF
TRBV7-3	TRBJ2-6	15	CASGPRESGANVLTF
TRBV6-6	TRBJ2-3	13	CASTKDRADTQYF
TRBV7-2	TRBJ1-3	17	CASSLPLGQPEGNTIYF
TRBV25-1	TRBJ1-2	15	CASSARDGGVGGYTF
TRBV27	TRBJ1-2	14	CASSPRQVFYGYTF
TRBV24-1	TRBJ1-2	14	CATSPRQVNYGYTF
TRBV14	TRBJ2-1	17	CASSRGLAGASDNEQFF
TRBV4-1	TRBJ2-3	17	CASSQDRAVSTSDTQYF
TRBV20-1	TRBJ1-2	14	CSARDGTHQGGYTF
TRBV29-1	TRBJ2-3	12	CSHRQGTDTQYF
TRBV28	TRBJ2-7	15	CASSQLRQATYEQYF
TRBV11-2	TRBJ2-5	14	CASSLDRLEETQYF
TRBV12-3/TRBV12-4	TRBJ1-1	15	CASSFHTGEDTEAFF
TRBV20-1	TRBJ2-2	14	CSAVSGGGTGELFF
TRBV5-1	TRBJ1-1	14	CASSTIGVNTEAFF
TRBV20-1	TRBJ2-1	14	CSAKRGTPYNEQFF
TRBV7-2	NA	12	CASSRIAHEQFF
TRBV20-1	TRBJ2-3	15	CSAPNPAGFSDTQYF
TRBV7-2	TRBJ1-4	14	CASSRPSTNEKLFF
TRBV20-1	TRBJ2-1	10	CSAAHHEQFF
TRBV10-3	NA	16	CAISESGGQSYNEQFF
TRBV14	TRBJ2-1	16	CASSQDIRGDYNEQFF